This TCR beta chain originates from a study of CD8+CD57+ T cells in acquired aplastic anemia. For sequencing, patients were chosen who had shown expansion of CD8+CD57+ cells by flow cytometry. The diagnosis in all patients was severe acquired aplastic anemia. The CDR3 runs 12 residues. V was cut by 8 bases and J by 5 bases, with 13 bases left in between. The germline CDR1 and CDR2 sequences are MNHNS and SASEGT. Genomic DNA, serving as template, underwent TCR beta VDJ and CDR3 profiling. TCRdb passed the reads through MiXCR, listing each CDR3 protein once. The table shows 150,000 or so distinct CDR3 sequences, with about 45% occurring only once.

Sequences were obtained from sorted CD4+, CD8+, or CD8+CD57+ T cells (not recorded which) from PBMCs. The V call is TRBV6-1, the J call TRBJ2-7; D is perhaps TRBD2 (6 bases). The sequence came from a human donor with aplastic anemia. CDR3 bases: TGTGCCAGCCGAGGCGGAGGGGACGAGCAGTACTTC. Its protein product is CASRGGGDEQYF.